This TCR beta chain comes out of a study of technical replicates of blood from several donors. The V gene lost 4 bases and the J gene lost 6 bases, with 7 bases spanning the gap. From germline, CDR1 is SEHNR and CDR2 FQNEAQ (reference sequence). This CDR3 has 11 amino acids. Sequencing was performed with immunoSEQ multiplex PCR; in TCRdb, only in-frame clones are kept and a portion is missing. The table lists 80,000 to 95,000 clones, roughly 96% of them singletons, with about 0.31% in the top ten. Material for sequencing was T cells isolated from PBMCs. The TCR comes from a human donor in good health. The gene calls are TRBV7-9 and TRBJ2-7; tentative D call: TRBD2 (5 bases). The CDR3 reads CASSSEGEQYF. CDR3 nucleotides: TGTGCCAGCAGCTCAGAGGGCGAGCAGTACTTC.